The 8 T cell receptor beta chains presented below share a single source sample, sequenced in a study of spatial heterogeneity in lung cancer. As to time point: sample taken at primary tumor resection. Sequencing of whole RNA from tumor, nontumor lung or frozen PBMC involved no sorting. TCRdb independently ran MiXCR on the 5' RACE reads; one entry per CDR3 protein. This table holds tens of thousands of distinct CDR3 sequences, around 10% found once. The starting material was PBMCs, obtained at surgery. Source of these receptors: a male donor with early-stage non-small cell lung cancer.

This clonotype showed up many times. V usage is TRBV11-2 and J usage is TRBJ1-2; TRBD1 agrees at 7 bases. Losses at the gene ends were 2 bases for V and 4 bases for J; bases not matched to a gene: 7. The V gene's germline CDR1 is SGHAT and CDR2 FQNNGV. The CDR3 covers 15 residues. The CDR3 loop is CASSLRGQSLYGYTF. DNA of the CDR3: TGTGCCAGCAGCTTAAGGGGGCAATCCCTCTATGGCTACACCTTC.

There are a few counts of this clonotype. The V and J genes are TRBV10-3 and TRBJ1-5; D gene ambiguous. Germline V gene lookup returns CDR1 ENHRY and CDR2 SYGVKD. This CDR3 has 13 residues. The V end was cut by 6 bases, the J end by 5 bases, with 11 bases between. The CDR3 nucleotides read TGTGCCATCAGCGGCGGTCTGTATCAGCCCCAGCATTTT. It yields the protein CAISGGLYQPQHF.

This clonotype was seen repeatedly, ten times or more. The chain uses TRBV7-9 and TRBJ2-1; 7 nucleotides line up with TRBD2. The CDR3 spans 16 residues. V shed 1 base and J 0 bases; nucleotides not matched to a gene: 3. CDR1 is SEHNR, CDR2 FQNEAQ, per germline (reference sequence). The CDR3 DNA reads TGTGCCAGCAGCTTAGTTAGCGGGCCCTCCTACAATGAGCAGTTCTTC. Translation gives CASSLVSGPSYNEQFF.

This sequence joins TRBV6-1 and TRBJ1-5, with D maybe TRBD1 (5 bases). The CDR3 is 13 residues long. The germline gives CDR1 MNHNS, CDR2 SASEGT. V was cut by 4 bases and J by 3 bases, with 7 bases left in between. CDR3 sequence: CASSGQPNQPQHF. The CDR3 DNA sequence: TGTGCCAGCAGTGGACAGCCCAATCAGCCCCAGCATTTT.

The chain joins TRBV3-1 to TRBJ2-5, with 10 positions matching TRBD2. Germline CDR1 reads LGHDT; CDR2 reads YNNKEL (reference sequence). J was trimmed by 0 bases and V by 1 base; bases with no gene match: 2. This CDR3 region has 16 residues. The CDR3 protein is CASSQALAGYQETQYF. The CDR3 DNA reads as TGTGCCAGCAGCCAAGCACTAGCGGGGTACCAAGAGACCCAGTACTTC.

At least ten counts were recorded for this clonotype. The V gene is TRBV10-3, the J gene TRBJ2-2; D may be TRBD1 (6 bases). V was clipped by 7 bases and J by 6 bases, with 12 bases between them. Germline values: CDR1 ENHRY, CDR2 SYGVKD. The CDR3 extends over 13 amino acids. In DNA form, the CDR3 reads TGTGCCATCACCAAGGACAGTCCCGGGGAGCTGTTTTTT. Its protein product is CAITKDSPGELFF.

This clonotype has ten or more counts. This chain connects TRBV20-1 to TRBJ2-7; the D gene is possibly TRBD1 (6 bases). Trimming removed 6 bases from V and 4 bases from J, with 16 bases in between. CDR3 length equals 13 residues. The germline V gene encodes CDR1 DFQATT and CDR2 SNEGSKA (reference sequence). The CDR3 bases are TGCAGTGCGATTCAGGGGAAGGGGTACGAGCAGTACTTC. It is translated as CSAIQGKGYEQYF.

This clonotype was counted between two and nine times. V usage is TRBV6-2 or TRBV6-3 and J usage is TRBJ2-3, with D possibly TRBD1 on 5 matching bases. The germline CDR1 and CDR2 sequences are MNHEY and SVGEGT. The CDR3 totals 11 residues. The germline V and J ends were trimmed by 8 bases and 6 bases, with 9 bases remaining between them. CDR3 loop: CASGAWDTQYF. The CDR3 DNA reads TGTGCCAGCGGGGCCTGGGATACGCAGTATTTT.